These 16 T cell receptor beta chains were sequenced from one sample in a study of blood T cells in healthy people across ages. Combining a sample-barcoded 5' primer with a J-beta primer mix, a second PCR ran for 7 to 11 cycles. One entry per CDR3 protein results from TCRdb running MiXCR on the 5' RACE reads. The table lists hundreds of thousands of distinct CDR3 sequences, roughly 49% of them singletons. The sequenced material came from blood. Every receptor here comes from a woman aged 55-69 years in good health.

J is TRBJ1-2 and V is TRBV27; D is perhaps TRBD1 (5 bases). The CDR3 totals 16 residues. V was cut by 5 bases and J by 0 bases, with 16 bases left in between. Germline V gives CDR1 MNHEY, CDR2 SMNVEV (reference sequence). The CDR3 sequence is CASSPDPGPANYGYTF. In DNA, the CDR3 is TGTGCCAGCAGTCCCGACCCGGGACCAGCTAACTATGGCTACACCTTC.

A note on this clonotype: One base away lies a much larger clone, so this may be a sequencing read error. V and J are TRBV29-1 and TRBJ2-2, with a tentative D call TRBD1 (7 bases). Germline loops: CDR1 SQVTM, CDR2 ANQGSEA. The length of the CDR3 is 14 residues. CDR3 in DNA: TGCAGCGCGGTAGGGACAGAGAACACCGGGGGGCTGTTTTTT. Its translation is CSAVGTENTGGLFF.

This clonotype was detected many times. One junction end disagrees with the germline gene, perhaps due to a read error. In DNA form, the CDR3 reads TGTGCCAGCAGTTCGCGGGGCGACAGCACAGATGCGCAGTATTTT. It codes for CASSSRGDSTDAQYF. The rearrangement links TRBV6-4 to TRBJ2-3; possibly TRBD2 for D (6 bases). Germline CDR1 MRHNA, CDR2 SNTAGT. The CDR3 is 15 amino acids.

This chain connects TRBV7-2 to TRBJ2-7; a possible D gene is TRBD2 (6 bases). Deletions cut 1 base from V and 2 bases from J, with 12 bases between. Per germline, CDR1 SGHTA and CDR2 FQGNSA. CDR3 length equals 15 residues. CDR3 coding DNA: TGTGCCAGCAGCTTAGATGCCGGGAGCCCCTACGAGCAGTACTTC. This sequence encodes CASSLDAGSPYEQYF.

The rearrangement links TRBV20-1 to TRBJ1-5, with 7 bases lining up with TRBD1. V lost 1 base, J lost 4 bases, and 1 base stayed unmatched. Germline assignment: CDR1 DFQATT and CDR2 SNEGSKA (reference sequence). The CDR3 spans 13 residues. CDR3 bases: TGCAGTGCTAGAGCGACAGGGAATCAGCCCCAGCATTTT. Translation: CSARATGNQPQHF.

This chain connects TRBV18 to TRBJ2-5, with 7 bases identical to TRBD2. The DNA end is more similar to TRBJ2-7, so the J call may be wrong. The CDR3 extends over 14 amino acids. Germline V gives CDR1 KGHSH, CDR2 LQKENI. This CDR3 is CASSQGRVQCEQYF. CDR3 sequence (DNA): TGTGCCAGCTCACAGGGGAGGGTCCAGTGCGAGCAGTACTTC.

The chain has TRBV7-9 and TRBJ2-1; D is possibly TRBD2 (6 bases). The germline gives CDR1 SEHNR, CDR2 FQNEAQ (reference sequence). The CDR3 runs to 15 residues. The V and J ends lost 4 bases and 8 bases respectively, with 18 bases between them. DNA of the CDR3: TGTGCCAGCAGCTCGAACCGGGGGTCAGTATATGAGCAGTTCTTC. It encodes CASSSNRGSVYEQFF. The whole variable domain, remainder taken from reference TRBV7-9 and TRBJ2-1, is DTGVSQNPRHKITKRGQNVTFRCDPISEHNRLYWYRQTLGQGPEFLTYFQNEAQLEKSRLLSDRFSAERPKGSFSTLEIQRTEQGDSAMYLCASSSNRGSVYEQFFGPGTRLTVL.

This clonotype appeared once. The gene calls are TRBV4-2 and TRBJ2-7; D unresolved. The DNA end is a closer match to TRBJ2-5, so the J assignment may be wrong. The CDR3 spans 14 residues. Germline loops: CDR1 LGHNA, CDR2 YNFKEQ. In DNA form, the CDR3 reads TGTGCCAGCAGCCAAGAGAGTATACAAGAGACCCAGTACTTC. Its translation: CASSQESIQETQYF.

The rearrangement uses TRBV7-2 and TRBJ2-1, with a tentative D call TRBD2 (6 bases). This CDR3 contains 14 residues. The ends were cut back, 2 bases at V and 13 bases at J, with 18 bases in the middle. CDR1 is SGHTA and CDR2 is FQGNSA in the germline V gene. The CDR3 nucleotides are TGTGCCAGCAGCTTATATCGGGAGCAAGAGACCCAGTTCTTC. Amino acid sequence: CASSLYREQETQFF.

This clonotype was counted only a few times. V gene TRBV4-3 combines with J gene TRBJ1-4; 10 bases map to TRBD1. The CDR3 loop spans 15 amino acids. Unmatched junction bases numbered 7, after V lost 5 bases and J lost 7 bases. CDR1 and CDR2 from the germline V gene are LGHNA and YSLEER. The CDR3 nucleotides read TGCGCCAGCAGCGGCCGGGACAGGGGATCTGAAAAACTGTTTTTT. Protein: CASSGRDRGSEKLFF.

This clonotype was counted once. This chain joins TRBV6-5 and TRBJ2-1; 10 nucleotides align to TRBD1. The CDR3 spans 16 residues. CDR1 and CDR2 from the germline V gene are MNHEY and SVGAGI. Germline trimming cut 6 bases from V and 6 bases from J; bases unmatched to any gene: 11. CDR3 nucleotides: TGTGCCAGCAGCGGTGGTGGCGGGACAGGGGTCAATGAGCAGTTCTTC. Protein: CASSGGGGTGVNEQFF.

The chain combines TRBV6-2 or TRBV6-3 with TRBJ1-1; perhaps TRBD1 as D (6 bases). Germline V gene data show CDR1 as MNHEY and CDR2 as SVGEGT. CDR3 length equals 14 residues. V was trimmed by 3 bases and J by 0 bases, leaving 8 bases between them. The CDR3 coding sequence is TGTGCCAGCAGTTATACAGGGCTGAACACTGAAGCTTTCTTT. This encodes CASSYTGLNTEAFF.

This clonotype was seen a single time. This rearrangement joins TRBV7-9 to TRBJ2-1; 10 bases fit TRBD1. Germline V gives CDR1 SEHNR, CDR2 FQNEAQ (reference sequence). J was trimmed by 6 bases and V by 5 bases; bases with no gene match: 7. The CDR3 runs 15 residues. The CDR3 region is CASSTGTGAINEQFF. CDR3 coding DNA: TGTGCCAGCAGCACCGGGACAGGGGCTATCAATGAGCAGTTCTTC.

The gene calls are TRBV6-1 and TRBJ2-7; D gene uncertain. This CDR3 spans 12 amino acids. Trimming pared 0 bases from V and 9 bases from J, leaving 9 bases between. Germline lookup yields CDR1 MNHNS and CDR2 SASEGT. Written as DNA, the CDR3 is TGTGCCAGCAGTGAAGCGCGTAGGGCGCAGTACTTC. Protein: CASSEARRAQYF.

This clonotype was observed a handful of times. The chain joins TRBV20-1 to TRBJ2-3; perhaps TRBD1 as D (5 bases). Germline V gene data show CDR1 as DFQATT and CDR2 as SNEGSKA (reference sequence). The CDR3 covers 14 residues. The V gene lost 3 bases and the J gene lost 1 base, with 11 bases spanning the gap. The DNA of the CDR3 is TGCAGTGCTAGGCCAGGGTCCGGCACAGATACGCAGTATTTT. Amino acids: CSARPGSGTDTQYF.

This clonotype was observed a handful of times. The chain recombines TRBV6-5 with TRBJ2-7, with a tentative D call TRBD1 (8 bases). CDR1 and CDR2 from the germline V gene are MNHEY and SVGAGI. The CDR3 is 15 residues long. V was cut by 6 bases and J by 5 bases, with 20 bases left in between. CDR3 amino acids: CASSGRTGKKNEQYF. DNA for the CDR3: TGTGCCAGCAGCGGGAGGACAGGGAAAAAGAACGAGCAGTACTTC.